Listed here are 30 T cell receptor beta chains from one sample, sequenced in a study of T cell repertoires in cytomegalovirus infection. From the reads, TCRdb called clonotypes with MiXCR, one entry per CDR3 protein. The sample gives some 940,000 distinct CDR3 sequences, approximately 31% of which show up once; roughly an eighth is in the top ten. These receptors have no known antigen. This material consisted of cultured CD8+ T cells from PBMCs, taken from culture after CMV antigen stimulation. All receptors derive from a human donor in good health (CMV status not recorded). Some clones in this sample may be carry-over from other donors' samples.

The chain has TRBV11-2 and TRBJ2-6; possible D gene TRBD1, 6 bases. The CDR3 runs to 16 residues. The germline V and J ends were trimmed by 3 bases and 2 bases, with 11 bases remaining between them. CDR1 SGHAT and CDR2 FQNNGV come from the germline V gene. The CDR3 region has the DNA TGTGCCAGCAGCTTCCGACAGGTACCTGGGGCCAACGTCCTGACTTTC. Translating gives CASSFRQVPGANVLTF.

The chain combines TRBV19 with TRBJ1-1, with 7 bases lining up with TRBD1. J gave up 2 bases and V 5 bases, and 8 bases lay outside the gene matches. Germline V gene data show CDR1 as LNHDA and CDR2 as SQIVND (reference sequence). The length of the CDR3 is 15 residues. For the CDR3, the DNA is TGTGCCAGTAGTTTCCAAGGGGGCATAAACACTGAAGCTTTCTTT. It is translated as CASSFQGGINTEAFF.

This clonotype turned up a few times. The V and J genes are TRBV4-1 and TRBJ1-1; tentatively, D is TRBD1 (5 bases). In germline, CDR1 is MGHRA, CDR2 YSYEKL. With 4 bases removed from V and 1 base from J, the gap between germline ends came to 13 bases. The CDR3 is 15 residues long. The chain's CDR3 is CASSPIGAENTEAFF. CDR3 DNA: TGCGCCAGCAGCCCCATCGGGGCAGAGAACACTGAAGCTTTCTTT.

The gene calls are TRBV19 and TRBJ2-5; D gene uncertain. Per germline, CDR1 LNHDA and CDR2 SQIVND (reference sequence). V gave up 2 bases and J gave up 1 base, with 5 bases separating them. The CDR3 runs 13 residues. In DNA form, the CDR3 reads TGTGCCAGTAGTATAAACGGCCAAGAGACCCAGTACTTC. Its translation is CASSINGQETQYF.

The chain recombines TRBV5-5 with TRBJ2-3; no firm D call. The V end was cut by 3 bases, the J end by 6 bases, with 8 bases between. This CDR3 is 12 amino acids long. Germline CDR1 SGHKS, CDR2 YYEKEE (reference sequence). The CDR3 loop is CASSSLRDTQYF. The CDR3 coding sequence is TGTGCCAGCAGCTCGTTGAGGGATACGCAGTATTTT.

The chain employs TRBV2 and TRBJ1-2; tentatively, D is TRBD1 (5 bases). Per germline, CDR1 SNHLY and CDR2 FYNNEI. The germline V and J ends were trimmed by 9 bases and 5 bases, with 16 bases remaining between them. CDR3 size: 13 residues. The CDR3 region has the DNA TGTGCCAGTGGGGACGGATACCCGTATGGCTACACCTTC. It specifies CASGDGYPYGYTF.

The CDR3 DNA sequence: TGTGCCAGCAGTCCACTTCGGGACAGGGGGCCGGGAAACTATGGCTACACCTTC. This encodes CASSPLRDRGPGNYGYTF. The chain joins TRBV6-6 to TRBJ1-2; 12 positions agree with TRBD1. V was pared by 5 bases and J by 2 bases, with 12 bases of the junction left unmatched. The germline V gene encodes CDR1 MNHNY and CDR2 SVGAGI (reference sequence). This CDR3 contains 18 residues.

The chain is built from TRBV20-1 and TRBJ2-5, with 10 bases lining up with TRBD2. The CDR3 has 15 amino acids. Germline lookup yields CDR1 DFQATT and CDR2 SNEGSKA (reference sequence). With V trimmed by 0 bases and J by 5 bases, 6 bases remained unmatched. The CDR3 region is CSARDQLAGVETQYF. The CDR3 DNA follows: TGCAGTGCTAGAGATCAGCTAGCGGGGGTGGAGACCCAGTACTTC.

The CDR3 DNA reads TGTGCCAGCAGCTTTTCGACAGCCTTCATGAACACTGAAGCTTTCTTT. It codes for CASSFSTAFMNTEAFF. The chain couples TRBV13 to TRBJ1-1; perhaps TRBD1 as D (5 bases). Germline CDR1 PRHDT, CDR2 FYEKMQ (reference sequence). This CDR3 has 16 amino acids. Trimming took off 3 bases at V and 0 bases at J, with 14 bases between the two ends. The whole variable domain, remainder taken from reference TRBV13 and TRBJ1-1, is AAGVIQSPRHLIKEKRETATLKCYPIPRHDTVYWYQQGPGQDPQFLISFYEKMQSDKGSIPDRFSAQQFSDYHSELNMSSLELGDSALYFCASSFSTAFMNTEAFFGQGTRLTVV.

This clonotype was seen just once. V is TRBV20-1 and J is TRBJ2-1; the D gene is possibly TRBD2 (6 bases). Germline V gene lookup returns CDR1 DFQATT and CDR2 SNEGSKA (reference sequence). The CDR3 has 13 residues. Trimming removed 3 bases from V and 8 bases from J, with 14 bases in between. CDR3 region: CSASRDWEDEQFF. In nucleotides, the CDR3 is TGCAGTGCTAGTCGGGACTGGGAGGATGAGCAGTTCTTC.

The chain uses TRBV9 and TRBJ2-5, with D perhaps TRBD1 (6 bases). CDR1 and CDR2 (germline): SGDLS, YYNGEE. The CDR3 consists of 16 residues. The ends were cut back, 3 bases at V and 0 bases at J, with 15 bases in the middle. This chain's CDR3 is CASSASGTMYQETQYF. CDR3 DNA: TGTGCCAGCAGCGCATCCGGGACAATGTACCAAGAGACCCAGTACTTC.

This clonotype was counted only a few times. This sequence joins TRBV7-2 and TRBJ2-7; 8 bases are shared with TRBD2. The CDR3 is 17 amino acids. With V trimmed by 1 base and J by 0 bases, 8 bases remained unmatched. CDR1 is SGHTA, CDR2 FQGNSA, per germline. The CDR3 protein is CASSLGVVGGDSYEQYV. CDR3 nucleotide sequence: TGTGCCAGCAGCTTAGGGGTGGTCGGGGGGGACTCCTACGAGCAGTACGTC.

This clonotype has more than one count but fewer than ten. This chain joins TRBV20-1 and TRBJ1-1; 9 bases map to TRBD1. The V gene's germline CDR1 is DFQATT and CDR2 SNEGSKA (reference sequence). V lost 5 bases, J lost 2 bases, and 6 bases stayed unmatched. The CDR3 sequence is 14 residues long. The CDR3 loop reads CSAPRDRANTEAFF. The CDR3 nucleotides read TGCAGTGCTCCAAGGGACAGGGCCAACACTGAAGCTTTCTTT.

The chain uses TRBV6-5 and TRBJ1-1; tentative D call: TRBD1 (5 bases). The V and J ends lost 2 bases and 4 bases respectively, with 11 bases between them. The CDR3 sequence is 14 residues long. Germline values: CDR1 MNHEY, CDR2 SVGAGI. The CDR3 coding sequence is TGTGCCAGCAGTTACGTGAGGGGAAGCACTGAAGCTTTCTTT. Protein sequence: CASSYVRGSTEAFF.

This clonotype was recorded a few times. This chain connects TRBV12-3 or TRBV12-4 to TRBJ1-4, with 9 bases that match TRBD1. J was trimmed by 0 bases and V by 3 bases; bases with no gene match: 5. This CDR3 spans 17 amino acids. The CDR3 region has the DNA TGTGCCAGCAGTTTCGGGACAGGGACATCAACTAATGAAAAACTGTTTTTT. Translating it yields CASSFGTGTSTNEKLFF.

V and J are TRBV13 and TRBJ2-2, with D possibly being TRBD2 (6 bases). This CDR3 region has 11 residues. V gave up 8 bases and J gave up 7 bases, with 8 bases separating them. Germline V gene sequence: CDR1 PRHDT, CDR2 FYEKMQ (reference sequence). CDR3 sequence (DNA): TGTGCCAGCGAGGAGGGCGGGGAGCTGTTTTTT. Translation: CASEEGGELFF.

The CDR3 DNA reads as TGTGCCAGCACCTGGACTGTCAATGAGCAGTTCTTC. Translation gives CASTWTVNEQFF. V and J are TRBV7-2 and TRBJ2-1; tentative D call: TRBD2 (5 bases). The CDR3 has 12 amino acids. Looked up from germline, CDR1 is SGHTA and CDR2 is FQGNSA. Trimming pared 7 bases from V and 6 bases from J, leaving 10 bases between.

This clonotype was picked up a small number of times. CDR3 protein: CASSASEGTNTEAFF. The CDR3, as DNA: TGTGCCAGCAGCGCTTCGGAGGGGACGAACACTGAAGCTTTCTTT. The J gene is TRBJ1-1, the V gene TRBV13, with D possibly being TRBD1 (5 bases). V lost 5 bases, J lost 1 base, and 14 bases lay in between. Germline V gene lookup returns CDR1 PRHDT and CDR2 FYEKMQ (reference sequence). There are 15 residues in the CDR3. The variable domain in full, completed from reference TRBV13 and TRBJ1-1, reads AAGVIQSPRHLIKEKRETATLKCYPIPRHDTVYWYQQGPGQDPQFLISFYEKMQSDKGSIPDRFSAQQFSDYHSELNMSSLELGDSALYFCASSASEGTNTEAFFGQGTRLTVV.

This clonotype was recorded at least ten times. The V and J genes are TRBV7-2 and TRBJ2-2, with 9 bases lining up with TRBD1. CDR1 is SGHTA, CDR2 FQGNSA, per germline. CDR3 length equals 18 residues. Trimming at V came to 6 bases and at J to 3 bases, leaving 14 bases not matched to a gene. The CDR3 nucleotides read TGTGCCAGCAGAGTGCCCAGGACAGGGGTGTCGGACACCGGGGAGCTGTTTTTT. Its protein is CASRVPRTGVSDTGELFF.

This clonotype has more than one count but fewer than ten. The chain couples TRBV14 to TRBJ2-2; tentative D call: TRBD2 (5 bases). The germline CDR1 and CDR2 sequences are SGHDN and FVKESK. The V end was cut by 6 bases, the J end by 0 bases, with 8 bases between. This CDR3 is built from 14 residues. The CDR3 is CASSWRSNTGELFF. As DNA, the CDR3 is TGTGCCAGCAGTTGGAGGTCGAACACCGGGGAGCTGTTTTTT.

The chain links TRBV5-5 to TRBJ2-7; D may correspond to TRBD1 or TRBD2 (5 bases each). The CDR3 extends over 15 amino acids. Germline values: CDR1 SGHKS, CDR2 YYEKEE (reference sequence). Trimming took off 5 bases at V and 6 bases at J, with 21 bases between the two ends. Written as DNA, the CDR3 is TGTGCCAGCAGGTCCGGGACCGCGCCTTCCCTCGAGCAGTACTTC. Its protein product is CASRSGTAPSLEQYF.

The chain joins TRBV2 to TRBJ1-1, with a tentative D call TRBD1 (5 bases). The CDR3 loop spans 12 amino acids. The V end lost 10 bases, the J end lost 5 bases, and 14 bases lay between the germline ends. In germline, CDR1 is SNHLY, CDR2 FYNNEI. In DNA form, the CDR3 reads TGTGCCACCCCCCGGGGGAGTACTGAAGCTTTCTTT. It translates to CATPRGSTEAFF. Supplemented by reference TRBV2 and TRBJ1-1, the full variable domain reads EPEVTQTPSHQVTQMGQEVILRCVPISNHLYFYWYRQILGQKVEFLVSFYNNEISEKSEIFDDQFSVERPDGSNFTLKIRSTKLEDSAMYFCATPRGSTEAFFGQGTRLTVV.

There are a few counts of this clonotype. The chain uses TRBV10-3 and TRBJ2-2; weak D call: TRBD1 (7 bases). Germline CDR1 reads ENHRY; CDR2 reads SYGVKD. Trimming cost V 4 bases and J 4 bases, with 19 bases left between them. This CDR3 is 17 amino acids long. In DNA, the CDR3 is TGTGCCATCAGTGTTGCCAGGGGGACTTATCGCACCGGGGAGCTGTTTTTT. Encoded protein: CAISVARGTYRTGELFF.

This clonotype came up a few times. The chain links TRBV7-9 to TRBJ2-5, with D possibly matching TRBD2 (5 bases). The CDR3 has 15 residues. Between the trimmed V and J ends, which lost 8 bases and 1 base, there was a span of 17 bases. From germline, CDR1 is SEHNR and CDR2 FQNEAQ (reference sequence). The CDR3, as DNA: TGTGCCAGCTCCCCCATACGGACTGTCCAAGAGACCCAGTACTTC. It is translated as CASSPIRTVQETQYF.

This clonotype was seen only a few times. The V and J genes are TRBV7-9 and TRBJ2-7; 8 bases map to TRBD2. The CDR3 loop spans 15 amino acids. The V segment lost 5 bases and the J segment 2 bases; nucleotides outside the gene matches: 8. The germline V gene has CDR1 SEHNR and CDR2 FQNEAQ (reference sequence). For the CDR3, the DNA is TGTGCCAGCAGCCCCAAAGTAGCGGGGACCTACGAGCAGTACTTC. Protein sequence: CASSPKVAGTYEQYF.

The chain combines TRBV2 with TRBJ2-3; TRBD2 matches 10 bases. Looked up from germline, CDR1 is SNHLY and CDR2 is FYNNEI. J was trimmed by 0 bases and V by 0 bases; bases with no gene match: 9. The CDR3 runs to 19 residues. CDR3 sequence (DNA): TGTGCCAGCAGTGAAGCGCTGGTAACTAGCGGGACTAGCACAGATACGCAGTATTTT. Amino acid sequence: CASSEALVTSGTSTDTQYF.

The chain employs TRBV6-5 and TRBJ2-5; perhaps TRBD2 as D (5 bases). Trimming left V 2 bases short and J 1 base short, with 8 bases between. Germline-derived CDR1 and CDR2 are MNHEY and SVGAGI. CDR3 length: 14 residues. CDR3: CASSYGLAQETQYF. The CDR3 nucleotides are TGTGCCAGCAGTTACGGACTGGCCCAAGAGACCCAGTACTTC.

A word on this clonotype: One end of the junction fails to match germline, which may point to a read error. This sequence joins TRBV7-3 and TRBJ2-1, with 11 bases lining up with TRBD1. This CDR3 has 16 residues. Per the germline V gene, CDR1 is SGHTA and CDR2 is FQGTGA. CDR3 sequence: CANSPAGRTGGREQFF. CDR3 nucleotide sequence: TGTGCCAACAGCCCAGCTGGTCGGACAGGGGGCCGTGAGCAGTTCTTC.

V usage is TRBV12-5 and J usage is TRBJ1-1, with D possibly being TRBD1 (5 bases). This CDR3 spans 16 amino acids. Trimming pared 4 bases from V and 4 bases from J, leaving 19 bases between. Germline V gene sequence: CDR1 LGHNT, CDR2 FRNRAP. The DNA of the CDR3 is TGTGCTAGTGGTTGGGGGGGACTCCCTCCGGGCACTGAAGCTTTCTTT. This encodes CASGWGGLPPGTEAFF.

This clonotype was recorded once. The rearrangement joins TRBV27 to TRBJ1-2; tentative D call: TRBD1 (5 bases). Trimming shortened V by 0 bases and J by 9 bases, and 17 bases separated the two germline ends. Germline V gene lookup returns CDR1 MNHEY and CDR2 SMNVEV (reference sequence). The CDR3 extends over 15 amino acids. CDR3 residues: CASSLSRLGRNSYTF. CDR3 in DNA: TGTGCCAGCAGTTTATCGAGGCTGGGACGGAATAGCTACACCTTC.